This T cell receptor (beta chain) originates from a study of T cell responses to AZD1222 COVID-19 vaccine. Overall study context: Pooled together were second doses at about 4 or about 12 weeks. Study-wide findings and caveats: Spike was spanned by vaccine-associated CD4 TCRs, with dominance at 160-218 and 743-854. Spike-specific TCR breadth and depth rose after two AZD1222 doses. Donors, mostly white British, included more females; clonal diversity was possibly underestimated.

Details on this clone: What it binds is unknown.

CDR3 length: 14 residues. Germline V CDR1 and CDR2: KGHDR, SFDVKD. V was cut by 4 bases and J by 5 bases, with 11 bases left in between. Data came from immunoSEQ multiplex PCR; TCRdb stores just in-frame clones and leaves some out. The repertoire holds about 170,000 clones, with 90% to 95% as singletons. This sample comprised peripheral blood, obtained on day 0 of AZD1222 vaccination. This TCR derives from an adult in good health. The V call is TRBV24-1, the J call TRBJ1-5, with D possibly being TRBD1 (6 bases). The CDR3 bases are TGTGCCACCAGTGAACCGGGGGCTGATCAGCCCCAGCATTTT. This sequence encodes CATSEPGADQPQHF.